This T cell receptor beta chain was captured in a study of T-cell reconstitution after alpha-beta-depleted transplantation in children. V shed 5 bases and J 4 bases; nucleotides not matched to a gene: 8. Looked up from germline, CDR1 is MNHEY and CDR2 is SMNVEV (reference sequence). The CDR3 consists of 15 residues. This clonotype was seen many times. Unique molecular identifiers were used in preparing the TCRbeta library. TCRdb analysed the PCR reads with MiXCR anew, one entry per CDR3 protein. The repertoire consists of over 150,000 distinct CDR3 sequences, with roughly 15% occurring once and the leading ten covering around 14%.

The receptor's source is a human donor who donated a stem cell graft to a child with acute lymphoblastic leukemia. This sequence joins TRBV27 and TRBJ2-4; 7 positions agree with TRBD1. The source was PBMCs from the stem cell graft donor, collected from the stem cell graft. CDR3 in DNA: TGTGCCAGCAGTGGTACCGGGACAGCAAAAAACATTCAGTACTTC. Protein sequence: CASSGTGTAKNIQYF.